This TCR beta chain came from a study of blood T cell repertoires in COVID-19. For the study at large: Acute and convalescent COVID-19 samples came from the United States, Italy and Spain. PBMCs, B-cell-depleted T cells, or T cells provided the cDNA or gDNA that made up the material.

Trimming removed 3 bases at V and 0 bases at J, with 5 bases between. The CDR3 is made up of 14 amino acids. Germline V gene lookup returns CDR1 MNHEY and CDR2 SMNVEV (reference sequence). The assay was immunoSEQ multiplex PCR, and TCRdb's table has in-frame clones only and misses some. The sample includes roughly 330,000 clones, approximately 86% of them seen just once. The clonotype comes from a man in his thirties or forties with COVID-19, enrolled during active disease. Material: peripheral blood. The gene calls are TRBV27 and TRBJ2-2; possibly TRBD2 for D (5 bases). The CDR3 protein is CASSFGTNTGELFF. The DNA for the CDR3 is TGTGCCAGCAGTTTCGGGACGAACACCGGGGAGCTGTTTTTT.